This T cell receptor beta chain was sequenced during a study of CXCR3 chemokines and chemotherapy response in bladder cancer (dated by TCRdb to 2021 to 2024). About the full investigation: The study set out to examine whether the activity of the CXCR3 chemokine system within tumors predicted response to chemotherapy in human bladder cancer.

The CDR3 measures 19 amino acids from cysteine to phenylalanine. Only the CDR3 DNA is retained, 57 bases long and in frame from the first base. CDR1 and CDR2 are read off the germline V gene as ENHRY and SYGVKD. The germline V end is reduced by 3 bases and the J end by 2 bases; junction bases left unmatched: 16. Compared with the rest of its sample, this clonotype is medium-sized (0.01 to 0.1%). The target of this receptor is not known. Per-nucleotide qualities are absent, and no much larger clonotype sits a single base away. The protocol used for the library was PCR. TCRdb names Illumina HiSeq 2500 as the instrument used. In-frame beta chains were kept once TCRdb had trimmed the public reads at Q25 with fastp and called clones with MiXCR. Entries that share a CDR3 protein sequence are merged under the most common genes and DNA. This sample gives around 2,000 distinct CDR3 sequences in total; around 15% of them show up just once. In total, the top ten clones hold more than 25% of the sample.

Sampling took place from a patient whose treatment included neoadjuvant chemotherapy. This receptor was obtained from a human donor with bladder cancer that responded to neoadjuvant chemotherapy. This sequence uses TRBV10-3 and TRBJ2-3; 8 bases in between match TRBD2. The DNA reads TGTGCCATCAGTGAACCAAAGCCAGACACTAGCGGATACACAGATACGCAGTATTTT. Its translation reads: CAISEPKPDTSGYTDTQYF.